These 26 T cell receptor beta chains originate from one sample sequenced in a study of identical twins. MiXCR was run by TCRdb on the 5' RACE reads, yielding one entry per CDR3 protein. The table has more than 400,000 distinct CDR3 sequences, about 16% seen once. The same specimen was also included in a second study, on yellow fever vaccine responses in identical twins.

The sample comprised CD4+ T cells sorted from blood. These TCRs come from a woman between 18 and 29 years old in good health.

This clonotype was seen a handful of times. This chain uses TRBV12-3 or TRBV12-4 with TRBJ2-1; the D is unclear. Trimming took 2 bases from V and 7 from J, leaving 12 bases between them. This CDR3 is built from 14 residues. The DNA for the CDR3 is TGTGCCAGCAGTTTACGGAATGAGTATAATGAGCAGTTCTTC. This gives the protein CASSLRNEYNEQFF.

Many counts were recorded for this clonotype. This chain links TRBV28 with TRBJ2-4, with 7 positions matching TRBD1. The trim removed 4 bases at V and 6 bases at J, leaving 6 bases unmatched. CDR1 is MDHEN, CDR2 SYDVKM, per germline. This CDR3 has 14 amino acids. The CDR3 loop reads CASSYTGVGNIQYF. The DNA for the CDR3 is TGTGCCAGCAGTTACACAGGGGTCGGAAACATTCAGTACTTC. Combining the CDR3 with reference TRBV28 and TRBJ2-4 gives the whole variable domain DVKVTQSSRYLVKRTGEKVFLECVQDMDHENMFWYRQDPGLGLRLIYFSYDVKMKEKGDIPEGYSVSREKKERFSLILESASTNQTSMYLCASSYTGVGNIQYFGAGTRLSVL.

The table lists this clonotype with a few counts. This chain uses TRBV3-1 with TRBJ2-3; 9 positions match TRBD2. Losses at the gene ends were 1 base for V and 1 base for J; bases not matched to a gene: 3. The CDR3 sequence is 16 residues long. Germline V gene data show CDR1 as LGHDT and CDR2 as YNNKEL (reference sequence). DNA of the CDR3: TGTGCCAGCAGCCAAGTAGCGGGAGTTGGCACAGATACGCAGTATTTT. Encoded protein: CASSQVAGVGTDTQYF.

The chain links TRBV5-1 to TRBJ2-5; the match to TRBD1 covers 7 bases. Germline loops: CDR1 SGHRS, CDR2 YFSETQ. Trimming removed 0 bases from V and 2 bases from J; junction bases left unmatched: 7. The CDR3 is 16 residues long. This CDR3 is CASSLAVGGGQETQYF. The CDR3 region has the DNA TGCGCCAGCAGCTTGGCCGTAGGGGGCGGTCAAGAGACCCAGTACTTC.

This clonotype came up a few times. The CDR3, as DNA: TGTGCCAGCAGTCGCGAAGCCCCTGAAGCTTTCTTT. It translates to CASSREAPEAFF. This rearrangement joins TRBV12-3 or TRBV12-4 to TRBJ1-1, with no clear D. The CDR3 is 12 amino acids. The V end was cut by 5 bases, the J end by 6 bases, with 10 bases between.

V gene TRBV18 combines with J gene TRBJ2-1; D may be TRBD2 (6 bases). Germline CDR1 and CDR2: KGHSH and LQKENI. This CDR3 is built from 15 residues. V lost 3 bases, J lost 6 bases, and 15 bases lay in between. For the CDR3, the DNA is TGTGCCAGCTCACCGCGTAGCGGTTCACCCAATGAGCAGTTCTTC. Its protein is CASSPRSGSPNEQFF.

This sequence joins TRBV20-1 and TRBJ2-5, with a tentative D call TRBD2 (5 bases). From germline, CDR1 is DFQATT and CDR2 SNEGSKA (reference sequence). The CDR3 loop spans 12 amino acids. Trimming removed 6 bases at V and 5 bases at J, with 13 bases between. DNA of the CDR3: TGCAGTGCGATCTTAAGCGGCGAGACCCAGTACTTC. Protein sequence: CSAILSGETQYF.

This clonotype has just a few counts. V usage is TRBV28 and J usage is TRBJ2-7; 7 positions match TRBD2. This CDR3 has 15 amino acids. The germline gives CDR1 MDHEN, CDR2 SYDVKM. V was pared by 8 bases and J by 0 bases, with 10 bases of the junction left unmatched. Here the CDR3 DNA reads TGTGCCAGCGCTCCGGGGGGTGAACCCTCCTACGAGCAGTACGTC. It yields the protein CASAPGGEPSYEQYV.

The chain links TRBV4-2 to TRBJ2-5, with 10 bases fitting TRBD2. This CDR3 is 18 amino acids long. The V gene's germline CDR1 is LGHNA and CDR2 YNFKEQ. Unmatched junction bases numbered 8, after V lost 1 base and J lost 0 bases. CDR3 nucleotides: TGTGCCAGCAGCCAAGGACGGCTAGCGGGGGCCGACCAAGAGACCCAGTACTTC. This codes for CASSQGRLAGADQETQYF.

A few counts support this clonotype. This chain joins TRBV5-1 and TRBJ1-2, with a weak D call TRBD1 (6 bases). V lost 0 bases to trimming and J lost 1 base, with 10 bases between them. Per the germline V gene, CDR1 is SGHRS and CDR2 is YFSETQ. The CDR3 is 15 amino acids. The CDR3 nucleotides are TGCGCCAGCAGCTTGGGCGGGGGCCTTAACTATGGCTACACCTTC. The encoded protein is CASSLGGGLNYGYTF.

The genes are TRBV7-3 and TRBJ2-2, with D possibly being TRBD1 (7 bases). V lost 5 bases and J lost 6, with 10 bases in between. There are 13 residues in the CDR3. The V gene's germline CDR1 is SGHTA and CDR2 FQGTGA. The CDR3 spells CASSPRGAGELFF. The DNA of the CDR3 is TGTGCCAGCAGCCCCAGGGGGGCCGGGGAGCTGTTTTTT.

The chain is built from TRBV5-1 and TRBJ2-2, with 8 positions matching TRBD1. This CDR3 contains 14 residues. Germline V CDR1 and CDR2: SGHRS, YFSETQ. The ends lost 3 bases at V and 7 bases at J; junction bases unmatched: 5. The CDR3 bases are TGCGCCAGCAGCTGGCAGGGGGCCGGCGGGGAGCTGTTTTTT. It translates to CASSWQGAGGELFF.

The sample holds many counts of this clonotype. The chain has TRBV6-1 and TRBJ2-7; tentative D call: TRBD2 (6 bases). Trimming left V 7 bases short and J 0 bases short, with 19 bases between. This CDR3 comprises 16 residues. CDR1 and CDR2 (germline): MNHNS, SASEGT. CDR3 protein: CASKSLAADHSYEQYV. The CDR3 nucleotides read TGTGCCAGCAAATCACTAGCAGCCGACCACTCCTACGAGCAGTACGTC.

J is TRBJ2-7 and V is TRBV10-3; 10 bases agree with TRBD1. The CDR3 has 13 residues. The trim removed 2 bases at V and 7 bases at J, leaving 2 bases unmatched. CDR1 is ENHRY and CDR2 is SYGVKD in the germline V gene. This CDR3 reads CAISEGQGGEQYV. The CDR3 DNA is TGTGCCATCAGTGAGGGACAGGGGGGAGAGCAGTACGTC.

This chain links TRBV7-8 with TRBJ2-7; 8 nucleotides match TRBD2. CDR1 and CDR2 (germline): SGHVS, FQNEAQ. This CDR3 has 15 amino acids. V lost 5 bases, J lost 0 bases, and 6 bases stayed unmatched. CDR3 in amino acids: CASSNLAGTSYEQYF. CDR3 bases: TGTGCCAGCAGCAATCTAGCGGGCACCTCCTACGAGCAGTACTTC.

This clonotype was seen repeatedly, ten times or more. The J gene is TRBJ2-3, the V gene TRBV5-1, with 7 bases fitting TRBD1. Germline V gene data show CDR1 as SGHRS and CDR2 as YFSETQ. J was trimmed by 2 bases and V by 3 bases; bases with no gene match: 3. The CDR3 has 14 residues. CDR3 in DNA: TGCGCCAGCAGCTCAGGACAGGCCACAGATACGCAGTATTTT. Its translation: CASSSGQATDTQYF.

This clonotype was recorded a few times. The V call is TRBV6-1, the J call TRBJ1-1; TRBD1 matches at 8 bases. CDR3 length equals 14 residues. Germline V gene lookup returns CDR1 MNHNS and CDR2 SASEGT. The V gene end was trimmed by 6 bases and the J gene end by 7 bases; junction bases not matched to a gene: 10. The CDR3 sequence: CASRATGGLGEAFF. The CDR3 nucleotides are TGTGCCAGCAGGGCCACAGGGGGTTTGGGTGAAGCTTTCTTT.

The chain recombines TRBV6-9 with TRBJ2-7; D call uncertain. CDR3 length: 16 residues. V dropped 5 bases and J dropped 2 bases, with 19 bases sitting between them. Germline CDR1 and CDR2: MNHGY and SVAAGI. CDR3 in amino acids: CASSTYITDGTYEQYV. Written as DNA, the CDR3 is TGTGCCAGCAGTACCTACATAACGGACGGCACCTACGAGCAGTACGTC.

This rearrangement joins TRBV14 to TRBJ2-1; the D is unclear. Looked up from germline, CDR1 is SGHDN and CDR2 is FVKESK. This CDR3 has 16 residues. V was trimmed by 1 base and J by 6 bases, leaving 16 bases between them. The CDR3 DNA reads as TGTGCCAGCAGCCAAGGGCAAGCGCGACCCCTCAATGAGCAGTTCTTC. This sequence encodes CASSQGQARPLNEQFF.

V is TRBV6-1 and J is TRBJ2-7; 8 bases are shared with TRBD2. CDR3 length: 12 residues. From germline, CDR1 is MNHNS and CDR2 SASEGT. J gave up 12 bases and V 4 bases, and 8 bases lay outside the gene matches. The CDR3 sequence: CASSAPGGKLYF. The CDR3 DNA is TGTGCCAGCAGTGCCCCGGGGGGGAAGCTGTACTTC.

In its sample, this clonotype was seen a few times. The chain uses TRBV7-2 and TRBJ2-7; D could derive from TRBD1 or TRBD2 (6 bases each). Germline CDR1 and CDR2: SGHTA and FQGNSA. This CDR3 region has 13 residues. V was cut by 3 bases and J by 7 bases, with 13 bases left in between. The CDR3 region is CASSFIGGGEQYF. The CDR3 region has the DNA TGTGCCAGCAGCTTTATAGGGGGAGGAGAGCAGTACTTC. The full variable domain, its missing parts supplied by reference TRBV7-2 and TRBJ2-7, is GAGVSQSPSNKVTEKGKDVELRCDPISGHTALYWYRQSLGQGLEFLIYFQGNSAPDKSGLPSDRFSAERTGGSVSTLTIQRTQQEDSAVYLCASSFIGGGEQYFGPGTRLTVT.

This clonotype was recorded many times. CDR3: CSVDREQFF. CDR3 nucleotides: TGCAGCGTTGATCGGGAGCAGTTCTTC. This sequence joins TRBV29-1 and TRBJ2-1; D gene unclear. Germline V gives CDR1 SQVTM, CDR2 ANQGSEA. Trimming took 3 bases from V and 10 from J, leaving 4 bases between them. CDR3 size: 9 residues.

About this clonotype itself: This could be a read error, since a much larger clone is one nucleotide away. The V and J genes are TRBV24-1 and TRBJ2-1; 7 bases map to TRBD2. Germline V gives CDR1 KGHDR, CDR2 SFDVKD. The CDR3 totals 13 residues. For the CDR3, the DNA is TGTGCCACCAGTGATACAATAGCGGGTGAGCAGCTCTTC. It translates to CATSDTIAGEQLF.

V usage is TRBV10-3 and J usage is TRBJ2-2; D may be TRBD2 (6 bases). Germline loops: CDR1 ENHRY, CDR2 SYGVKD. CDR3 length: 15 residues. Trimming pared 5 bases from V and 0 bases from J, leaving 10 bases between. DNA of the CDR3: TGTGCCATCAGTTTGGAGGGTCCGAACACCGGGGAGCTGTTTTTT. Protein: CAISLEGPNTGELFF.

This clonotype was seen a few times. The gene calls are TRBV12-3 or TRBV12-4 and TRBJ2-6; D remains ambiguous. The CDR3 loop spans 18 amino acids. Trimming stripped 2 bases from V and 0 bases from J, with 14 bases between. The CDR3 DNA is TGTGCCAGCAGTTTATTCCGGACCCGTCGCTCTGGGGCCAACGTCCTGACTTTC. It encodes CASSLFRTRRSGANVLTF.

In its sample, this clonotype was seen a few times. J is TRBJ1-6 and V is TRBV7-8; D gene ambiguous. From germline, CDR1 is SGHVS and CDR2 FQNEAQ. V was cut by 3 bases and J by 4 bases, with 7 bases left in between. The CDR3 consists of 14 residues. The DNA of the CDR3 is TGTGCCAGCAGCTTGAACAGATATAATTCACCCCTCCACTTT. It yields the protein CASSLNRYNSPLHF.